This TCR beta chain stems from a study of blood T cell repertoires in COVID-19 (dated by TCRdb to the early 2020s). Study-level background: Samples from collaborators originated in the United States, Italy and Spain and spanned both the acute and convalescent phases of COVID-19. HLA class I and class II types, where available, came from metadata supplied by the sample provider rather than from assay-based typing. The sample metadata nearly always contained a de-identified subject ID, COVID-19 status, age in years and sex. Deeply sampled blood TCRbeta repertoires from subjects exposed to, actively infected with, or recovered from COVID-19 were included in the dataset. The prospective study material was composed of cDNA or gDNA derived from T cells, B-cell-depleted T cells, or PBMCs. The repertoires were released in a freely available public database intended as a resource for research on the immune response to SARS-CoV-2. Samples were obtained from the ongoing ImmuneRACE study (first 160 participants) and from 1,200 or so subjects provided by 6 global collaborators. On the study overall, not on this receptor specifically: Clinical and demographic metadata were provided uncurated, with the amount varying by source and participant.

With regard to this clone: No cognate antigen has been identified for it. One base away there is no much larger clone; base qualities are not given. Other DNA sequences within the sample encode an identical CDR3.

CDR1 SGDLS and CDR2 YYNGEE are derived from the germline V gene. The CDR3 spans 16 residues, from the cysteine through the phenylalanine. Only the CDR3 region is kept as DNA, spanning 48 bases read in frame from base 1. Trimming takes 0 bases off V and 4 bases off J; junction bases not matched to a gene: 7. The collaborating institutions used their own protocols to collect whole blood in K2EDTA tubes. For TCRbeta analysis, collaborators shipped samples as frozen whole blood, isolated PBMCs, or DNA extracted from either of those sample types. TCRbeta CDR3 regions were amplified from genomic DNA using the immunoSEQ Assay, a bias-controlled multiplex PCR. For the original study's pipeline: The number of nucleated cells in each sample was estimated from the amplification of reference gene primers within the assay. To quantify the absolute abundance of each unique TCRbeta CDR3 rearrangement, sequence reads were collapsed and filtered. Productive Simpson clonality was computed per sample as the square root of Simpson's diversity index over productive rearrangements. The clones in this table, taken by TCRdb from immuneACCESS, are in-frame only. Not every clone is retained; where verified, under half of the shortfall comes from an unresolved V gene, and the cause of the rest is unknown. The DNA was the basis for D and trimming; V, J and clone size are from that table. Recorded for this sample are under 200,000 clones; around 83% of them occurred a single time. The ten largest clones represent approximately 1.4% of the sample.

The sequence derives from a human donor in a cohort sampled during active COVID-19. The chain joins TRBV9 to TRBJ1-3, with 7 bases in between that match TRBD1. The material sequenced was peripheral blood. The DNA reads TGTGCCAGCAGCGTAGCCGGTACAGGGGCAGGAAACACCATATATTTT. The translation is CASSVAGTGAGNTIYF. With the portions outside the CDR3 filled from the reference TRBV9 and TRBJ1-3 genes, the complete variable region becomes DSGVTQTPKHLITATGQRVTLRCSPRSGDLSVYWYQQSLDQGLQFLIQYYNGEERAKGNILERFSAQQFPDLHSELNLSSLELGDSALYFCASSVAGTGAGNTIYFGEGSWLTVV.